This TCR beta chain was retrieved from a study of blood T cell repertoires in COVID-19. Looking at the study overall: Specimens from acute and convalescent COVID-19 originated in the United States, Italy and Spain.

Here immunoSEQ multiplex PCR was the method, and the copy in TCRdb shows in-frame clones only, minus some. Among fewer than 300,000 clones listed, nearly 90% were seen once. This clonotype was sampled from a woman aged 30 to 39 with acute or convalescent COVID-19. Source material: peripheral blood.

CDR3 loop: CASSQVAGNTIYF. The CDR3, as DNA: TGTGCCAGCAGCCAAGTCGCTGGAAACACCATATATTTT. The V call is TRBV3-1 (or the pseudogene TRBV3-2), the J call TRBJ1-3, with D unclear. This CDR3 comprises 13 residues. V was trimmed by 1 base and J by 2 bases, leaving 3 bases between them. CDR1 is LGHDT and CDR2 is YNNKEL in the germline V gene (reference sequence).